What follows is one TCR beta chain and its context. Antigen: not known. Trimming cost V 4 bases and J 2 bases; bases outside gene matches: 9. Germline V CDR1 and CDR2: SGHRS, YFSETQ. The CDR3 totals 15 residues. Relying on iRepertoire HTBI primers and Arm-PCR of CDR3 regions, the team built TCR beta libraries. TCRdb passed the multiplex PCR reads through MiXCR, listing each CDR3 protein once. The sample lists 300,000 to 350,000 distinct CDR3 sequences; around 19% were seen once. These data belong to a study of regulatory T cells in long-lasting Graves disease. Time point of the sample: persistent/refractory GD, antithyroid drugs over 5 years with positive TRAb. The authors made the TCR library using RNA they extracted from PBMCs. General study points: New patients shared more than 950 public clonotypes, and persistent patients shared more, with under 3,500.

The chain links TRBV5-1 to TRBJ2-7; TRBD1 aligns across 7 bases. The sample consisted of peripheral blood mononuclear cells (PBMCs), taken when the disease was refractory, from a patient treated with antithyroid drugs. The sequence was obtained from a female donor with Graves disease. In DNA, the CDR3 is TGCGCCAGCAGCGGATGGACAGGTGGTACCTACGAGCAGTACTTC. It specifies CASSGWTGGTYEQYF. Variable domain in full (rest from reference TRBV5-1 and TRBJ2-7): KAGVTQTPRYLIKTRGQQVTLSCSPISGHRSVSWYQQTPGQGLQFLFEYFSETQRNKGNFPGRFSGRQFSNSRSEMNVSTLELGDSALYLCASSGWTGGTYEQYFGPGTRLTVT.